These 5 T cell receptor beta chains were sequenced from one sample in a study of neoadjuvant anti-PD-1 for oral cavity cancer. Specified time point: after neoadjuvant nivolumab, at surgical resection. Profiled with immunoSEQ multiplex PCR; TCRdb holds only in-frame clones, not every one. The sample has several thousand clones, roughly 60% seen once. Sequenced material: PBMCs, taken after nivolumab (anti-PD-1) treatment. Every receptor here comes from a person aged 35-79 years with oral cavity squamous cell carcinoma.

This chain uses TRBV14 with TRBJ2-7; the D is unclear. The CDR3 runs to 14 residues. Germline CDR1 reads SGHDN; CDR2 reads FVKESK. V shed 0 bases and J shed 2 bases, with 8 bases lying between them. CDR3 sequence (DNA): TGTGCCAGCAGCCAAGATTGGGTTACCTACGAGCAGTACTTC. Amino acid sequence: CASSQDWVTYEQYF.

This clone was observed a handful of times. The chain links TRBV4-1 to TRBJ1-4; TRBD1 might be the D (5 bases). V dropped 0 bases and J dropped 8 bases, with 13 bases sitting between them. This CDR3 is built from 15 residues. Germline V lookup: CDR1 MGHRA, CDR2 YSYEKL. The CDR3, as DNA: TGCGCCAGCAGCCAAGAGGGAGGGACCTCCGAAAAACTGTTTTTT. Translation: CASSQEGGTSEKLFF.

The gene calls are TRBV5-1 and TRBJ2-3; D might be TRBD1 or TRBD2, each matching 5 bases. Trimming took off 0 bases at V and 5 bases at J, with 16 bases between the two ends. From germline, CDR1 is SGHRS and CDR2 YFSETQ. The CDR3 is 16 residues long. The CDR3 sequence is CASSLEPRGRVDTQYF. The CDR3 coding sequence is TGCGCCAGCAGCTTGGAACCCCGGGGACGCGTAGATACGCAGTATTTT. The full variable domain, completed using reference TRBV5-1 and TRBJ2-3, is KAGVTQTPRYLIKTRGQQVTLSCSPISGHRSVSWYQQTPGQGLQFLFEYFSETQRNKGNFPGRFSGRQFSNSRSEMNVSTLELGDSALYLCASSLEPRGRVDTQYFGPGTRLTVL.

The sample holds a few counts of this clone. The rearrangement links TRBV7-2 to TRBJ1-2, with 9 bases fitting TRBD1. This CDR3 has 13 amino acids. The V gene end was trimmed by 5 bases and the J gene end by 8 bases; junction bases not matched to a gene: 6. Germline loops: CDR1 SGHTA, CDR2 FQGNSA. The CDR3 reads CASSVTGGVGYTF. CDR3 nucleotide sequence: TGTGCCAGCAGCGTAACAGGGGGCGTCGGCTACACCTTC.

The chain employs TRBV6-5 and TRBJ2-7, with 7 bases identical to TRBD1. With V trimmed by 2 bases and J by 1 base, 2 bases remained unmatched. Looked up from germline, CDR1 is MNHEY and CDR2 is SVGAGI. This CDR3 is built from 14 residues. The chain's CDR3 is CASSYETGSYEQYF. The CDR3, as DNA: TGTGCCAGCAGTTACGAGACAGGGTCCTACGAGCAGTACTTC.